The next 21 T cell receptor beta chains were all read from a single sample in a study of T cells in Graves' hyperthyroidism and ophthalmopathy. Researchers took RNA transcripts and amplified the TCR beta CDR3 regions from them. TCR CDR3 underwent first-round RT-PCR with the HTBI primer set. MiXCR, applied by TCRdb to the multiplex PCR reads, yields one record per CDR3 protein. The sample has about 840,000 distinct CDR3 sequences, about 38% seen once. The sequencing input was blood. Receptors originate from a young man with Graves' hyperthyroidism.

In this sample, this clonotype turned up a few times. The gene calls are TRBV7-9 and TRBJ1-3; D remains ambiguous. Per germline, CDR1 SEHNR and CDR2 FQNEAQ (reference sequence). Trimming left V 5 bases short and J 0 bases short, with 8 bases between. The CDR3 extends over 14 amino acids. For the CDR3, the DNA is TGTGCCAGCAGCCCCGAAACCTCTGGAAACACCATATATTTT. Protein sequence: CASSPETSGNTIYF.

This chain connects TRBV7-2 to TRBJ1-4; no clear D. With 4 bases removed from V and 7 bases from J, the gap between germline ends came to 10 bases. CDR1 SGHTA and CDR2 FQGNSA come from the germline V gene. The CDR3 has 13 residues. As DNA, the CDR3 is TGTGCCAGCAGCTCGCGACTGGGTGAAAAACTGTTTTTT. Its translation: CASSSRLGEKLFF.

The chain is built from TRBV29-1 and TRBJ1-2, with 7 bases that match TRBD1. The CDR3 runs to 12 residues. Trimming at V came to 7 bases and at J to 4 bases, leaving 6 bases not matched to a gene. Looked up from germline, CDR1 is SQVTM and CDR2 is ANQGSEA. CDR3 in DNA: TGCAGCGCATGGGACAGTGTCTATGGCTACACCTTC. Translation: CSAWDSVYGYTF.

Only one count was recorded for this clonotype. A much bigger clone sits one base away, suggesting this may be a read error. The rearrangement uses TRBV19 and TRBJ2-2; the D is unclear. Germline V CDR1 and CDR2: LNHDA, SQIVND (reference sequence). The CDR3 runs 13 residues. The CDR3: CVSSILVTGELFF. As DNA, the CDR3 is TGTGTCAGTAGTATTCTCGTCACCGGGGAGCTGTTTTTT.

A word on this clonotype: This CDR3 fails to terminate in the conserved phenylalanine or tryptophan, so it likely reflects a read error. The chain has TRBV10-3 and TRBJ1-1; TRBD1 matches 11 bases. The CDR3 totals 14 residues. Germline values: CDR1 ENHRY, CDR2 SYGVKD. V lost 7 bases and J lost 4; bases outside the gene matches: 5. CDR3 sequence reads: CAITRDRGSTEAFS. The CDR3 nucleotides read TGTGCCATCACCCGGGACAGGGGGAGCACTGAAGCTTTCTCT.

This clonotype was recorded once. V usage is TRBV25-1 and J usage is TRBJ1-2; a possible D gene is TRBD1 (6 bases). The V gene's germline CDR1 is MGHDK and CDR2 SYGVNS. The V end lost 6 bases, the J end lost 2 bases, and 16 bases lay between the germline ends. CDR3 length: 15 amino acids. For the CDR3, the DNA is TGTGCCAGCAGCGATAGACCCACAGGGAACTATGGCTACACCTTC. Its translation: CASSDRPTGNYGYTF.

This clonotype was observed a few times. The genes are TRBV7-2 and TRBJ2-5; either TRBD1 or TRBD2 may fit D (5 bases each). The germline V gene has CDR1 SGHTA and CDR2 FQGNSA. The V end lost 6 bases, the J end lost 1 base, and 12 bases lay between the germline ends. This CDR3 has 14 amino acids. As DNA, the CDR3 is TGTGCCAGCAGTCCCCGGGACCTCCAAGAGACCCAGTACTTC. As protein: CASSPRDLQETQYF.

This clonotype showed up just once. The chain combines TRBV6-5 with TRBJ1-1; D is possibly TRBD1 (6 bases). This CDR3 contains 13 residues. V was clipped by 2 bases and J by 6 bases, with 10 bases between them. Germline V gene sequence: CDR1 MNHEY, CDR2 SVGAGI. In DNA, the CDR3 is TGTGCCAGCAGTTACGCAGGGGACCCTGAAGCTTTCTTT. It yields the protein CASSYAGDPEAFF.

This clonotype was counted a few times. The genes are TRBV7-2 and TRBJ1-5, with D unclear. Germline assignment: CDR1 SGHTA and CDR2 FQGNSA. The V and J ends lost 2 bases and 3 bases respectively, with 8 bases between them. The CDR3 loop spans 14 amino acids. In nucleotides, the CDR3 is TGTGCCAGCAGCTTAAACCGGCCCAATCAGCCCCAGCATTTT. Translated: CASSLNRPNQPQHF.

The CDR3 nucleotides read TGTGCCAGTAGTATTGCTGCGGGGACACTCTATGGCTACACCTTC. Protein sequence: CASSIAAGTLYGYTF. The chain is built from TRBV19 and TRBJ1-2, with D perhaps matching TRBD1 (6 bases). Trimming stripped 3 bases from V and 4 bases from J, with 15 bases between. The CDR3 extends over 15 amino acids. CDR1 is LNHDA, CDR2 SQIVND, per germline (reference sequence).

This clonotype has just one count. The chain recombines TRBV2 with TRBJ1-4; possibly TRBD1 for D (6 bases). The V end was cut by 8 bases, the J end by 8 bases, with 18 bases between. Germline assignment: CDR1 SNHLY and CDR2 FYNNEI. The CDR3 loop spans 14 amino acids. The CDR3, as DNA: TGTGCCAGCGGCCCCGCGGCCCAGGGGGAAAAACTGTTTTTT. Translated, it gives CASGPAAQGEKLFF.

V usage is TRBV6-5 and J usage is TRBJ1-4; D gene uncertain. Germline CDR1 MNHEY, CDR2 SVGAGI. V lost 2 bases and J 8 bases, leaving 12 bases between the germline ends. CDR3 size: 14 residues. The CDR3 loop is CASSYAQLSEKLFF. As DNA, the CDR3 is TGTGCCAGCAGTTACGCACAGCTCTCAGAAAAACTGTTTTTT.

This clonotype appeared many times. This sequence joins TRBV2 and TRBJ2-2; tentatively, D is TRBD1 or TRBD2 (5 bases each). The length of the CDR3 is 15 residues. V was shortened by 8 bases and J by 1 base, with 14 bases between the two germline ends. Germline V gene lookup returns CDR1 SNHLY and CDR2 FYNNEI. CDR3 in DNA: TGTGCCAGCTTCCGGGGCACAGGGAACACCGGGGAGCTGTTTTTT. Its protein product is CASFRGTGNTGELFF.

This clonotype was found many times. This chain uses TRBV19 with TRBJ1-2; 9 bases agree with TRBD1. CDR3 length: 14 residues. Germline V gene sequence: CDR1 LNHDA, CDR2 SQIVND (reference sequence). V lost 5 bases and J lost 7; bases outside the gene matches: 8. The CDR3 protein is CASSATGTGIGYTF. In DNA, the CDR3 is TGTGCCAGTAGTGCTACCGGGACAGGGATTGGCTACACCTTC. Complete variable domain (other parts from reference TRBV19 and TRBJ1-2): DGGITQSPKYLFRKEGQNVTLSCEQNLNHDAMYWYRQDPGQGLRLIYYSQIVNDFQKGDIAEGYSVSREKKESFPLTVTSAQKNPTAFYLCASSATGTGIGYTFGSGTRLTVV.

This clonotype has more than one count but fewer than ten. The junction departs from germline at one end; a sequencing error may be responsible. V and J are TRBV4-1 and TRBJ2-2; unclear D gene. The CDR3 is 12 amino acids. CDR1 and CDR2 (germline): MGHRA, YSYEKL. CDR3 DNA sequence: TGTGCCAGCAGCCAAGTTGGGGGGGAGCTGTTTTTT. Translation: CASSQVGGELFF.

Notes on this clonotype: Relative to the germline gene, one junction end is altered; a read error may explain this. V is TRBV5-1 and J is TRBJ2-6, with D perhaps given as TRBD1 or TRBD2 (6 bases each). CDR3 size: 17 residues. CDR1 is SGHRS and CDR2 is YFSETQ in the germline V gene. CDR3 DNA sequence: TGTGCCAGCAGCTTAGTAGGGGGGTACTCTGGGGCCAACGTCCTGACTTTC. Its translation is CASSLVGGYSGANVLTF.

This clonotype was seen only a few times. The chain couples TRBV20-1 to TRBJ1-1; no clear D. V was pared by 1 base and J by 1 base, with 7 bases between. Germline CDR1 DFQATT, CDR2 SNEGSKA (reference sequence). This CDR3 is built from 13 residues. The CDR3 DNA follows: TGCAGTGCTAGAGTCCCCAGGAACACTGAAGCTTTCTTT. This gives the protein CSARVPRNTEAFF.

About this clonotype itself: The conserved closing phenylalanine or tryptophan is absent in this CDR3, likely reflecting a read error. It is unclear where the CDR3 begins or ends on the DNA, so no DNA is shown, and the CDR3 is as TCRdb lists it. V gene TRBV15 combines with J gene TRBJ1-4. From its first to its last residue, the CDR3 has 8 amino acids. Germline V gene data show CDR1 as LNHNV and CDR2 as YYDKDF (reference sequence). CDR3 residues: CATSRTTM.

The V and J genes are TRBV2 and TRBJ2-5; 11 bases map to TRBD2. The DNA end favors TRBJ2-1, so the J call may be wrong. This CDR3 has 16 amino acids. Germline V lookup: CDR1 SNHLY, CDR2 FYNNEI. DNA of the CDR3: TGTGCCAGCAGTGCGGCTAGCGGGGGGTATGACAATGAGCAGTTCTTC. This encodes CASSAASGGYDNEQFF.

This clonotype was seen more than once but under ten times. The genes are TRBV10-3 and TRBJ2-5; 12 nucleotides agree with TRBD2. Germline V gives CDR1 ENHRY, CDR2 SYGVKD. This CDR3 is built from 15 residues. J gave up 5 bases and V 10 bases, and 11 bases lay outside the gene matches. The CDR3 spells CASTRTSGNGETQYF. As DNA, the CDR3 is TGTGCCAGCACTAGGACTAGCGGGAATGGGGAGACCCAGTACTTC.

A word on this clonotype: This may be a read error, as it is one base from a much larger clone. The chain employs TRBV2 and TRBJ2-7; D is possibly TRBD1 or TRBD2 (5 bases each). Germline V gene lookup returns CDR1 SNHLY and CDR2 FYNNEI. V lost 4 bases, J lost 4 bases, and 8 bases lay in between. The CDR3 has 12 amino acids. CDR3 nucleotide sequence: TGTGCCAGCAGTGGAGGGGAGTACGAGCAGTACTTC. Protein sequence: CASSGGEYEQYF.